These T cell receptor beta chains were read from a single sample in a study of blood T cell repertoires in COVID-19. Repertoires were generated with immunoSEQ multiplex PCR, while TCRdb's copy carries only in-frame clones and drops some. Among 200,000 to 250,000 clones listed, around nine tenths were seen once. Sample: peripheral blood. These receptors all come from a woman aged 60-75 years with acute or convalescent COVID-19. The CDR3 runs from the conserved cysteine through the conserved F or W. Each record gives: V gene, J gene, clone size, D gene, CDR3 protein, CDR3 DNA. A D gene is named only where the DNA matches it firmly. Not every row has a clone size; where given, it reads once, few, many or a size class.

TRBV25-1	TRBJ1-5	once	.	CASAGVPRSNQPQHF	TGTGCCAGCGCGGGGGTCCCACGGAGCAATCAGCCCCAGCATTTT
TRBV6-5	TRBJ1-5	.	.	CASSYSRSPNQPQHF	TGTGCCAGCAGTTACTCCAGGTCGCCCAATCAGCCCCAGCATTTT
TRBV4-3	TRBJ2-1	.	TRBD2	CASSQAIAGVFYEQFF	TGCGCCAGCAGCCAAGCAATAGCGGGAGTATTTTATGAGCAGTTCTTC
TRBV6-1	TRBJ1-2	.	.	CASSDRGYGYTF	TGTGCCAGCAGTGACAGAGGCTATGGCTACACCTTC
TRBV11-2	TRBJ2-1	.	.	CASSLQGYEQFF	TGTGCCAGCAGCCTCCAGGGTTATGAGCAGTTCTTC
TRBV4-1	TRBJ1-3	.	.	CASSLRSSGNTIYF	TGCGCCAGCAGCCTAAGGAGCTCGGGAAACACCATATATTTT
TRBV15	TRBJ1-1	.	.	CATSSNLGYSLEAFF	TGTGCCACCAGCAGCAACCTCGGGTATTCTCTCGAAGCTTTCTTT
TRBV28	TRBJ2-2	.	TRBD2	CASSLRGGLAGEGGELFF	TGTGCCAGCAGTTTACGGGGTGGACTAGCGGGAGAGGGCGGGGAGCTGTTTTTT
TRBV15	TRBJ1-4	.	.	CATGRGGSNEKLFF	TGTGCCACCGGCCGGGGGGGTTCTAATGAAAAACTGTTTTTT
TRBV5-1	TRBJ2-2	.	TRBD1	CASSLGQGFTGELFF	TGCGCCAGCAGCCTTGGACAGGGTTTCACCGGGGAGCTGTTTTTT
TRBV7-3	TRBJ2-7	.	.	CASSLRAGPSYEQYF	TGTGCCAGCAGCCTAAGGGCGGGGCCCTCCTACGAGCAGTACTTC
TRBV6-6	TRBJ2-7	.	.	CAIGESLYEQYF	TGTGCCATTGGAGAGAGCCTCTACGAGCAGTACTTC
TRBV19	TRBJ1-1	.	.	CASTGQYTEAFF	TGTGCCTCTACAGGACAGTACACTGAAGCTTTCTTT
TRBV7-9	TRBJ2-7	.	TRBD2	CASSTAGTSYEQYF	TGTGCCAGCAGCACGGCCGGGACTAGCTACGAGCAGTACTTC
TRBV18	TRBJ1-5	.	.	CASSSSGNQPQHF	TGTGCCAGCTCATCCTCTGGCAATCAGCCCCAGCATTTT
TRBV25-1	TRBJ2-5	.	.	CASSFYQRAETQYF	TGTGCCAGCAGTTTTTACCAGCGAGCGGAGACCCAGTACTTC
TRBV7-9	TRBJ2-7	few	TRBD2	CASSSSGRAFEQYF	TGTGCCAGCAGCTCCAGCGGGAGGGCCTTCGAGCAGTACTTC
TRBV5-1	TRBJ1-6	.	.	CASSRGRDGKSYNSPLHF	TGCGCCAGCAGCCGCGGGAGGGACGGTAAGTCCTATAATTCACCCCTCCACTTT
TRBV3-1/TRBV3-2	TRBJ2-7	.	TRBD2	CASSPGVGLAGSYEQYF	TGTGCCAGCAGCCCGGGAGTAGGCCTAGCGGGGTCCTACGAGCAGTACTTC
TRBV12-5	TRBJ1-6	.	.	CASGLVQDSTLHF	TGTGCTAGTGGTTTGGTCCAGGATTCCACCCTCCACTTT
TRBV7-3	TRBJ2-5	.	.	CASSRRDWETQYF	TGTGCCAGCAGCCGCAGGGATTGGGAGACCCAGTACTTC
TRBV6-5	TRBJ1-5	.	TRBD1	CASSYMAGGRQPQHF	TGTGCCAGCAGTTACATGGCAGGGGGTCGTCAGCCCCAGCATTTT
TRBV9	TRBJ2-7	.	TRBD2	CASSATRGAYEQYF	TGTGCCAGCAGCGCCACCCGGGGGGCCTACGAGCAGTACTTC
TRBV6-7	TRBJ2-1	.	TRBD2	CASSYSQHPTSGSSYNEQFF	TGTGCCAGCAGTTACTCCCAACACCCAACTAGCGGAAGCTCCTACAATGAGCAGTTCTTC
TRBV5-4	TRBJ1-5	.	TRBD1	CASSAGQGSQPQHF	TGTGCCAGCAGCGCGGGACAGGGGAGTCAGCCCCAGCATTTT
TRBV10-3	TRBJ1-4	.	TRBD1	CAIRGTASEKLFF	TGTGCCATCAGAGGGACAGCCTCCGAAAAACTGTTTTTT
TRBV7-2	TRBJ1-1	.	.	CASSLIYGSNTEAFF	TGTGCCAGCAGCTTAATATACGGTAGCAACACTGAAGCTTTCTTT
TRBV7-9	TRBJ2-3	.	.	CASSLRTGRETDTQYF	TGTGCCAGCAGCTTAAGAACAGGTCGGGAGACAGATACGCAGTATTTT
TRBV6-6	TRBJ1-2	.	.	CASSPIFYYGYTF	TGTGCCAGCAGCCCCATTTTTTACTATGGCTACACCTTC
TRBV11-2	TRBJ2-2	few	.	CASSWPGESRTGELFF	TGTGCCAGCAGCTGGCCAGGGGAGTCCCGGACCGGGGAGCTGTTTTTT
TRBV2	TRBJ2-5	.	.	CASSSRIQETQYF	TGTGCCAGCAGCTCCAGAATACAAGAGACCCAGTACTTC
TRBV6-5	TRBJ1-1	.	.	CASSYSTRAMNTEAFF	TGTGCCAGCAGTTACTCGACCAGGGCCATGAACACTGAAGCTTTCTTT
TRBV7-7	TRBJ2-1	.	.	CASSLAGQGNEQFF	TGTGCTAGCAGCTTAGCGGGACAGGGAAATGAGCAGTTCTTC
TRBV5-1	TRBJ2-5	.	TRBD2	CASSPTSGSQQKTQYF	TGCGCCAGCAGCCCCACTAGCGGGAGCCAGCAAAAGACCCAGTACTTC
TRBV11-2	TRBJ2-1	.	.	CARIGAPEQFF	TGTGCCAGGATAGGGGCTCCGGAGCAGTTCTTC
TRBV7-2	TRBJ2-1	once	.	CASRSPASSYNEQFF	TGTGCCAGCAGGTCGCCGGCTAGCTCCTACAATGAGCAGTTCTTC
TRBV4-2	TRBJ2-5	.	.	CASSHQHETQETQYF	TGTGCCAGCAGCCACCAACATGAAACGCAAGAGACCCAGTACTTC
TRBV7-9	TRBJ2-4	.	.	CASSLVFASNIQYF	TGTGCCAGCAGCTTAGTCTTCGCTAGTAACATTCAGTACTTC
TRBV6-1	TRBJ2-7	.	TRBD2	CASSDLAGAIGEQYF	TGTGCCAGCAGTGACCTAGCGGGGGCTATTGGTGAGCAGTACTTC
TRBV30	TRBJ2-3	.	TRBD2	CAWASGGDTQYF	TGTGCCTGGGCAAGCGGGGGAGATACGCAGTATTTT